The clone carrying this T cell receptor (beta chain) was observed a single time. Its specificity is unknown. This may stem from a read error, because a much larger clone lies one nucleotide away. This entry comes from a study of tumor-infiltrating lymphocytes in primary liver carcinoma. Study at large: Surgical resection treated primary liver carcinoma in the patients. Notes on the study in general: Tumors reached a significantly greater top-250-clone fraction than blood did (p = 0.039).

CDR1 and CDR2 from the germline V gene are MNHNY and SVGAGI (reference sequence). The CDR3 covers 15 residues. V lost 5 bases, J lost 4 bases, and 18 bases lay in between. A constant-region primer served to make TCR beta cDNA from roughly 500 ng total RNA. A slightly modified ARM-PCR protocol with three nested multiplex PCR rounds produced these TCR beta libraries. Researchers ran the first two PCR rounds for ten to eleven cycles each with TRBV1-TRBV30 forward primers and a C-beta reverse primer. TCRdb passed the multiplex PCR reads through MiXCR, listing each CDR3 protein once. This repertoire shows some 320,000 distinct CDR3 sequences, more than 55% found once; its top ten account for roughly 9%. Germline DNA was also extracted, and blood RNA derived from unsorted whole blood.

The sequence was collected from a man aged 35 to 55 with primary liver carcinoma and hepatitis B virus infection. This sequence joins TRBV6-6 and TRBJ2-7, with D perhaps TRBD1 or TRBD2 (5 bases each). The sequenced sample consisted of peripheral blood. CDR3 in amino acids: CASSHTGLRIYEQYF. CDR3 coding DNA: TGTGCCAGCAGTCATACGGGGCTACGCATTTACGAGCAGTACTTC.